This T cell receptor beta chain appears in the sequencing data of a study of OX40 agonist ivuxolimab in advanced cancers. At the level of the study: Participants averaged approximately 60 years of age (range about 23 to 80) and were around 80% male.

The table lists this clone with a few counts. Produced via immunoSEQ multiplex PCR; TCRdb's table is partial and in-frame only. The sample records tens of thousands of clones, roughly 86% being singletons. V lost 5 bases, J lost 2 bases, and 13 bases lay in between. This CDR3 is 14 amino acids long. The germline V gene encodes CDR1 SQVTM and CDR2 ANQGSEA. The rearrangement joins TRBV29-1 to TRBJ1-5; D gene unclear. Sequences were derived from CD4+ or CD8+ T cells sorted from blood, sampled in a trial of the OX40 agonist ivuxolimab. The TCR comes from an adult with an advanced solid tumor such as melanoma, head and neck, liver or kidney cancer. The CDR3 nucleotides are TGCAGCGTTCCCGTAGGCCTTGGCAATCAGCCCCAGCATTTT. The encoded protein is CSVPVGLGNQPQHF.